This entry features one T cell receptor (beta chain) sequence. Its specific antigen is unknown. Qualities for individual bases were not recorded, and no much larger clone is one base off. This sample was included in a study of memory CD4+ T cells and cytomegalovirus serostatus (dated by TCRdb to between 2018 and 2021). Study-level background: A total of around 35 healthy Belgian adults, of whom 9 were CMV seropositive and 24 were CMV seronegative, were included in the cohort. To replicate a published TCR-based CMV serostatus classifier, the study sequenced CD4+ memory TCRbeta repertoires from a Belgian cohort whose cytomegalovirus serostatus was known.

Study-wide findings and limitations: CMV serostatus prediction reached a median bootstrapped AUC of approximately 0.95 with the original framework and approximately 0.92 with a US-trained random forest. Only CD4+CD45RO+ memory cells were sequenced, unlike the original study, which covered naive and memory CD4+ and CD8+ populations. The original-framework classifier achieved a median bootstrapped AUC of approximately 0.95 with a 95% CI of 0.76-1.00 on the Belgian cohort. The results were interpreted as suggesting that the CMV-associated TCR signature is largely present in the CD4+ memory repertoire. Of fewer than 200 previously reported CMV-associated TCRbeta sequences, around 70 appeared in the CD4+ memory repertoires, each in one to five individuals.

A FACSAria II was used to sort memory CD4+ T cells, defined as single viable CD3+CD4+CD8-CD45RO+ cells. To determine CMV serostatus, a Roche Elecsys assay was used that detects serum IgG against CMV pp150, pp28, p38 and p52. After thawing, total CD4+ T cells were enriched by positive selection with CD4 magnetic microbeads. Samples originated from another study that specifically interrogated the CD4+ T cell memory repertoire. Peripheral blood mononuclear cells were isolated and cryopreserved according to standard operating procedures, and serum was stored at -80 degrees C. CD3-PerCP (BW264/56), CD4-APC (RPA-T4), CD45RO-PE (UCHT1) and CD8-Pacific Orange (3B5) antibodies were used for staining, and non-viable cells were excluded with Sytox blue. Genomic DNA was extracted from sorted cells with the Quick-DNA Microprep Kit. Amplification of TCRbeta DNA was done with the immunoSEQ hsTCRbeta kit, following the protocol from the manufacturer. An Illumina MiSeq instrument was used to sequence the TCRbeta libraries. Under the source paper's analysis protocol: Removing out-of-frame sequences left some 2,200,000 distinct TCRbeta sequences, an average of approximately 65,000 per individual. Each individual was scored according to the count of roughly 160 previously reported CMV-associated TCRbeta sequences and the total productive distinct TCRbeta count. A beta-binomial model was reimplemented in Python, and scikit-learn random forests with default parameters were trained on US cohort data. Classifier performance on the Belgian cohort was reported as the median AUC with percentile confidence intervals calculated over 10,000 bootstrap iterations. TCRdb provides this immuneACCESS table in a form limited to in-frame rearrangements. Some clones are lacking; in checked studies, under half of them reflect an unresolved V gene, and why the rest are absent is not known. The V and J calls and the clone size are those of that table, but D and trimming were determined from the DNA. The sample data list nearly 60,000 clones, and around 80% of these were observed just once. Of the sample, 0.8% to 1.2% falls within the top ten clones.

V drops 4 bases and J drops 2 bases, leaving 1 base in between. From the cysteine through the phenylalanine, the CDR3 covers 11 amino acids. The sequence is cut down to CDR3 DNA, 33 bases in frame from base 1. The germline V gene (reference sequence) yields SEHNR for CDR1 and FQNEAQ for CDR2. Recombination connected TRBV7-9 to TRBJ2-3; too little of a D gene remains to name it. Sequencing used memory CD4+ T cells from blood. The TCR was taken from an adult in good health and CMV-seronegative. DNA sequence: TGTGCCAGCAGCTCCACAGATACGCAGTATTTT. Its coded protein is CASSSTDTQYF.